This is a list of T cell receptor beta chains from one sample in a study of cytotoxic CD8 clonotypes in ibrutinib-treated CLL. Profiling relied on immunoSEQ multiplex PCR, and the TCRdb table lists in-frame clones only, not all of them. The top ten hold less than 9% of the sample, which has approximately 70,000 clones, around 84% seen once. The material sequenced was PBMCs, taken at disease progression, from a patient treated with ibrutinib. The receptor source for this set is a human donor with chronic lymphocytic leukemia. CDR3s include the opening cysteine and the closing phenylalanine or tryptophan.

16,TRBV13,TRBJ2-7,CASSLGGASGLYEQYF
13,TRBV30,TRBJ2-2,CAWSAQVAGELFF
14,TRBV6-1,TRBJ2-5,CASSEIWAGETQYF
13,TRBV18,TRBJ1-3,CASSLGQENTIYF
14,TRBV29-1,TRBJ2-1,CSVDGRGRGNEQFF
16,TRBV18,TRBJ2-1,CASSPLGTGGHDEQFF
17,TRBV5-1,TRBJ1-1,CASSLAPQGGLNTEAFF
16,TRBV5-1,TRBJ1-1,CASSLQRDTRVTEAFF
13,TRBV28,TRBJ1-2,CASSLPGNYGYTF
13,TRBV7-8,TRBJ2-7,CASSLGSGYEQYF
15,TRBV2,TRBJ2-7,CASSEAQGSGYEQYF
13,TRBV5-4,TRBJ1-1,CASSVDSFTEAFF
13,TRBV11-3,TRBJ2-5,CASSSGYEETQYF
17,TRBV4-1,TRBJ1-2,CASSQGAITGTAYGYTF
17,TRBV2,TRBJ2-5,CASSEARTGPSHETQYF
13,TRBV19,TRBJ1-1,CASSIEPDSEAFF
14,TRBV2,TRBJ1-1,CASSEVRTSSEAFF
15,TRBV6-6,TRBJ1-1,CASSPPGTAILWAFF
16,TRBV4-2,TRBJ2-3,CASSQGDGGGTDTQYF
15,TRBV9,TRBJ2-1,CASSVSGGPYNEQFF
15,TRBV28,TRBJ1-5,CASSLGQGSNQPQHF
13,TRBV6-5,TRBJ2-1,CASSYPTGNEQFF
17,TRBV19,TRBJ1-3,CASSDHQGGLSGNTIYF
10,TRBV30,TRBJ1-2,CASGPYGYTF
18,TRBV12-2,TRBJ2-3,CASRLVVRSGGSTDTQYF
14,TRBV5-1,TRBJ2-7,CASSPLQASYEQYF
14,TRBV15,TRBJ2-1,CATSSRQGRNEQFF
15,TRBV4-1,TRBJ1-4,CASSQEFRFNEKLFF
15,TRBV18,TRBJ2-5,CASSPRTVAQETQYF
13,TRBV7-7,TRBJ2-3,CASSLRNTDTQYF
15,TRBV5-1,TRBJ2-1,CASSISAGGYNEQFF
16,TRBV4-2,TRBJ1-1,CASSQGGQSMNTEAFF
14,TRBV4-1,TRBJ2-5,CASSQFSRQETQYF
14,TRBV11-2,TRBJ2-1,CASSLTGRRDEQFF
15,TRBV18,TRBJ1-2,CASSREGLGNYGYTF
14,TRBV28,TRBJ1-1,CATPGDVRGTEAFF
15,TRBV5-4,TRBJ1-3,CASSLGPLSGNTIYF
14,TRBV30,TRBJ1-6,CASVRDRGHSPLHF
13,TRBV6-1,TRBJ1-5,CASKDRDRQPQHF
11,TRBV6-6,TRBJ1-1,CASSYSTEAFF
15,TRBV7-2,TRBJ1-2,CASSFAGGVRYGYTF
14,TRBV27,TRBJ2-2,CASSLERSSGELFF
14,TRBV7-2,TRBJ1-4,CASSTDRGGEKLFF
14,TRBV2,TRBJ1-5,CASSKTGGYQPQHF
14,TRBV11-2,TRBJ2-7,CASSAFSRLYEQYF
16,TRBV5-4,TRBJ2-4,CASSLGGAVAKNIQYF
18,TRBV2,TRBJ1-1,CASSVNKRDRAGDTEAFF
16,TRBV7-6,TRBJ2-2,CASSLPGLTPTGELFF